The 3 T cell receptor beta chains presented below share a single source sample, sequenced in a study of blood T cells in healthy people across ages. Combining a sample-barcoded 5' primer with a J-beta primer mix, a second PCR ran for roughly 6 to 11 cycles. TCRdb used MiXCR to reprocess the 5' RACE reads, holding one entry per CDR3 protein. Of 1.8 million or so distinct CDR3 sequences in the sample, about two fifths were seen once. The source material was blood. The receptors stem from a human donor in good health.

The chain uses TRBV19 and TRBJ2-1; 8 positions agree with TRBD2. The CDR3 totals 16 residues. Germline CDR1 reads LNHDA; CDR2 reads SQIVND (reference sequence). V lost 10 bases to trimming and J lost 4 bases; unmatched junction nucleotides: 15. CDR3: CATHEVAGGEYNEQFF. The CDR3 DNA sequence: TGTGCCACCCACGAAGTGGCGGGGGGCGAGTACAATGAGCAGTTCTTC.

This chain links TRBV6-6 with TRBJ2-4, with D maybe TRBD2 (5 bases). The J call may be incorrect, as the DNA end agrees better with TRBJ2-7. Germline-derived CDR1 and CDR2 are MNHNY and SVGAGI (reference sequence). The CDR3 has 14 amino acids. The CDR3 spells CASSYSTPGYEQYF. The CDR3, as DNA: TGTGCCAGCAGTTACTCGACCCCGGGGTACGAGCAGTACTTC.

This rearrangement joins TRBV4-2 to TRBJ2-4; D perhaps matches TRBD1 (6 bases). The CDR3 is 15 amino acids. Trimming removed 3 bases from V and 13 bases from J, with 22 bases in between. The germline V gene has CDR1 LGHNA and CDR2 YNFKEQ. Written as DNA, the CDR3 is TGTGCCAGCAGCCAGATACAGGGCCGTCCGGAGGAGCAGTACTTC. Its translation is CASSQIQGRPEEQYF.